Each of the 20 T cell receptor beta chains below was sequenced from the same sample in a study of technical replicates of blood from several donors. Assay used: immunoSEQ multiplex PCR; TCRdb lists only in-frame clones, some missing. Of tens of thousands of clones listed, about 95% were seen once; the top ten hold more than 0.2%. Source material: T cells isolated from PBMCs. These receptors all stem from a human donor in good health.

The chain recombines TRBV28 with TRBJ2-3; TRBD2 matches at 7 bases. The CDR3 runs 15 residues. Unmatched junction bases numbered 5, after V lost 0 bases and J lost 5 bases. Germline CDR1 reads MDHEN; CDR2 reads SYDVKM. CDR3 residues: CASSLWAGVGDTQYF. In DNA, the CDR3 is TGTGCCAGCAGTTTATGGGCGGGGGTCGGAGATACGCAGTATTTT.

This chain connects TRBV29-1 to TRBJ1-5; D is possibly TRBD1 (5 bases). The CDR3 contains 12 residues. Trimming left V 6 bases short and J 9 bases short, with 15 bases between. Germline V gene lookup returns CDR1 SQVTM and CDR2 ANQGSEA. CDR3 region: CSVMDNDRPQHF. CDR3 coding DNA: TGCAGCGTCATGGACAACGATCGGCCCCAGCATTTT.

The chain recombines TRBV6-1 with TRBJ2-7; a weak D match, TRBD1 (6 bases). The germline gives CDR1 MNHNS, CDR2 SASEGT. The CDR3 contains 16 residues. V was cut by 2 bases and J by 3 bases, with 17 bases left in between. The CDR3 nucleotides read TGTGCCAGCAGTGAATGGCTCTCCAGGGGCAACTACGAGCAGTACTTC. It codes for CASSEWLSRGNYEQYF.

The chain has TRBV19 and TRBJ2-2; TRBD1 matches 8 bases. From germline, CDR1 is LNHDA and CDR2 SQIVND (reference sequence). The CDR3 loop spans 15 amino acids. Trimming at V came to 4 bases and at J to 3 bases, leaving 4 bases not matched to a gene. The DNA of the CDR3 is TGTGCCAGTAGTAGGGACAGGTTCGACACCGGGGAGCTGTTTTTT. This codes for CASSRDRFDTGELFF.

J is TRBJ1-2 and V is TRBV4-2, with D possibly TRBD1 on 6 matching bases. Germline V gene sequence: CDR1 LGHNA, CDR2 YNFKEQ. V was shortened by 1 base and J by 8 bases, with 11 bases between the two germline ends. The CDR3 consists of 13 residues. The DNA of the CDR3 is TGTGCCAGCAGCCAAGCAGGGGCAGAAGGCTACACCTTC. Translation gives CASSQAGAEGYTF.

This clone has just one count. The V call is TRBV15, the J call TRBJ2-7; TRBD1 agrees at 8 bases. There are 15 residues in the CDR3. J lost 3 bases, V lost 3 bases, and 7 bases had no gene match. Germline values: CDR1 LNHNV, CDR2 YYDKDF (reference sequence). The CDR3 sequence: CATSRAKDRGYEQYF. CDR3 DNA: TGTGCCACCAGCAGGGCTAAAGACAGGGGCTACGAGCAGTACTTC.

J is TRBJ1-6 and V is TRBV19; 8 bases match TRBD1. After removal of 6 bases from V and 8 bases from J, the junction contained 3 bases not matched to a gene. Germline values: CDR1 LNHDA, CDR2 SQIVND (reference sequence). This CDR3 comprises 13 residues. Here the CDR3 DNA reads TGTGCCAGTAGCCAGACAGGGGATTCACCCCTCCACTTT. It encodes CASSQTGDSPLHF.

The rearrangement joins TRBV18 to TRBJ2-7; 9 bases are a match to TRBD1. The CDR3 is made up of 16 amino acids. Trimming cost V 1 base and J 4 bases; bases outside gene matches: 8. Germline V gene sequence: CDR1 KGHSH, CDR2 LQKENI. As DNA, the CDR3 is TGTGCCAGCTCACCACTTGGGACAGGGTTTGAATACGAGCAGTACTTC. Encoded protein: CASSPLGTGFEYEQYF.

V usage is TRBV28 and J usage is TRBJ2-7, with 10 nucleotides matching TRBD1. The CDR3 sequence is 16 residues long. The V gene end was trimmed by 5 bases and the J gene end by 7 bases; junction bases not matched to a gene: 14. The germline V gene has CDR1 MDHEN and CDR2 SYDVKM. As DNA, the CDR3 is TGTGCCAGCAGTCCCCTTGTCATTGACAGGGGGCATGAGCAGTACTTC. It is translated as CASSPLVIDRGHEQYF.

This chain links TRBV5-6 with TRBJ2-7; TRBD1 matches at 10 bases. The CDR3 runs 14 residues. Germline V gene sequence: CDR1 SGHDT, CDR2 YYEEEE. Unmatched junction bases numbered 5, after V lost 4 bases and J lost 4 bases. CDR3 sequence (DNA): TGTGCCAGCAGCCCGGGACAGGGGTGGTACGAGCAGTACTTC. Its protein product is CASSPGQGWYEQYF.

The genes are TRBV15 and TRBJ2-5; TRBD1 aligns across 9 bases. Germline V gene data show CDR1 as LNHNV and CDR2 as YYDKDF (reference sequence). The trim removed 0 bases at V and 0 bases at J, leaving 5 bases unmatched. The CDR3 sequence is 17 residues long. CDR3 nucleotide sequence: TGTGCCACCAGCAGAGATCGAACAGGGGGCCACCAAGAGACCCAGTACTTC. Residues: CATSRDRTGGHQETQYF.

The chain couples TRBV11-3 to TRBJ1-6, with 7 bases identical to TRBD1. Germline CDR1 and CDR2: SGHNT and YENEEA. This CDR3 spans 15 amino acids. Germline trimming cut 8 bases from V and 5 bases from J; bases unmatched to any gene: 9. CDR3 sequence (DNA): TGTGCCAGCCGCAAGGGCGACAGGGATAATTCACCCCTCCACTTT. Translating gives CASRKGDRDNSPLHF.

V usage is TRBV19 and J usage is TRBJ1-4, with D possibly being TRBD1 (6 bases). V was trimmed by 5 bases and J by 5 bases, leaving 15 bases between them. This CDR3 region has 15 residues. Germline V gene lookup returns CDR1 LNHDA and CDR2 SQIVND (reference sequence). CDR3 DNA sequence: TGTGCCAGTAGTTCAGTCGACAGGTCGAATGAAAAACTGTTTTTT. This translates into CASSSVDRSNEKLFF.

This clone was observed once. J is TRBJ1-2 and V is TRBV4-2, with D unclear. This CDR3 spans 13 amino acids. V was shortened by 0 bases and J by 4 bases, with 6 bases between the two germline ends. Germline values: CDR1 LGHNA, CDR2 YNFKEQ. The CDR3 DNA sequence: TGTGCCAGCAGCCAAGATTCGGTCTATGGCTACACCTTC. As protein: CASSQDSVYGYTF.

V gene TRBV5-6 combines with J gene TRBJ1-2, with D perhaps matching TRBD1 (5 bases). The CDR3 is made up of 11 amino acids. Per the germline V gene, CDR1 is SGHDT and CDR2 is YYEEEE. Trimming shortened V by 4 bases and J by 8 bases, and 9 bases separated the two germline ends. The DNA of the CDR3 is TGTGCCAGCAGCCCAGGGTCGGGCTACACCTTC. Its protein is CASSPGSGYTF.

This clone appeared a single time. The V call is TRBV30, the J call TRBJ1-1, with D unclear. Trimming stripped 2 bases from V and 0 bases from J, with 7 bases between. CDR1 is GTSNPN and CDR2 is SVGIG in the germline V gene (reference sequence). CDR3 length: 13 residues. CDR3 loop: CAWSRALNTEAFF. DNA for the CDR3: TGTGCCTGGAGTAGAGCGCTGAACACTGAAGCTTTCTTT.

The V and J genes are TRBV29-1 and TRBJ2-7; tentative D call: TRBD2 (6 bases). Germline loops: CDR1 SQVTM, CDR2 ANQGSEA. V lost 4 bases and J lost 2, with 15 bases in between. This CDR3 contains 14 residues. CDR3 DNA sequence: TGCAGCGTTGGTGCGGGGTCGGGAACCTACGAGCAGTACTTC. Residues: CSVGAGSGTYEQYF.

The V gene is TRBV2, the J gene TRBJ1-4; 11 bases are shared with TRBD1. After removal of 6 bases from V and 7 bases from J, the junction contained 10 bases not matched to a gene. The CDR3 covers 16 residues. CDR1 and CDR2 (germline): SNHLY, FYNNEI. This chain's CDR3 is CASSVRRGQGGEKLFF. CDR3 DNA: TGTGCCAGCAGCGTACGGCGGGGACAGGGGGGTGAAAAACTGTTTTTT.

This rearrangement joins TRBV11-2 to TRBJ2-1; the D gene is possibly TRBD2 (5 bases). The CDR3 has 17 residues. Between the trimmed V and J ends, which lost 5 bases and 0 bases, there was a span of 17 bases. Germline V CDR1 and CDR2: SGHAT, FQNNGV. This CDR3 reads CASSPSISGSSYNEQFF. The CDR3 DNA reads TGTGCCAGCAGCCCCTCCATATCTGGGAGCTCCTACAATGAGCAGTTCTTC. The variable domain in full, completed from reference TRBV11-2 and TRBJ2-1, reads EAGVAQSPRYKIIEKRQSVAFWCNPISGHATLYWYQQILGQGPKLLIQFQNNGVVDDSQLPKDRFSAERLKGVDSTLKIQPAKLEDSAVYLCASSPSISGSSYNEQFFGPGTRLTVL.

The V and J genes are TRBV2 and TRBJ2-2, with D perhaps matching TRBD1 (6 bases). This CDR3 is 16 amino acids long. Germline V lookup: CDR1 SNHLY, CDR2 FYNNEI. The V and J ends lost 8 bases and 3 bases respectively, with 19 bases between them. CDR3 residues: CASSTDTHRDTGELFF. The CDR3 DNA is TGTGCCAGCTCCACCGATACCCACAGGGACACCGGGGAGCTGTTTTTT.